This T cell receptor (beta chain) is drawn from a study of blood T cell repertoires in COVID-19. Study background: Specimens from acute and convalescent COVID-19 originated in the United States, Italy and Spain. T cells, B-cell-depleted T cells, or PBMCs supplied cDNA or gDNA.

In the original analysis: Researchers report that nucleated cell counts were estimated from reference gene primer amplification. Method: immunoSEQ multiplex PCR; TCRdb's copy keeps in-frame clones and lacks some. The V and J calls and the clone size are those of that table, but D and trimming were determined from the DNA. This sample has 350,000 to 450,000 clones; 89% occur once, and the top ten carry roughly 1.2%. Germline V gene sequence: CDR1 MGHRA, CDR2 YSYEKL. The CDR3 loop spans 18 amino acids. Trimming pared 2 bases from V and 3 bases from J, leaving 17 bases between. Input material: peripheral blood. This sequence was found in a man aged 35 to 55 with acute or convalescent COVID-19. The chain employs TRBV4-1 and TRBJ1-6, with D maybe TRBD1 (5 bases). This chain's CDR3 is CASSQLQTGTFYNSPLHF. The CDR3 coding sequence is TGCGCCAGCAGCCAACTACAAACCGGGACTTTCTATAATTCACCCCTCCACTTT.